This TCR beta chain stems from a study of blood T cells in healthy people across ages. About the research overall: When template switching was applied, about one barcoded beta molecule was captured per two T cells.

Trimming pared 0 bases from V and 7 bases from J, leaving 10 bases between. Germline V gene data show CDR1 as MGHDK and CDR2 as SYGVNS. The CDR3 is 14 residues long. Notes on the study in general: Donor CMV status, an unknown factor, possibly confounded changes in expanded clonotypes.

Concerning this clonotype: What it recognizes is unknown.

Next came a second PCR, run for roughly 6 to 11 cycles, which used a sample-barcoded 5' primer along with a J-beta primer mix. From the 5' RACE reads, TCRdb called clonotypes with MiXCR, one entry per CDR3 protein. The sample has fewer than 2 million distinct CDR3 sequences; roughly two fifths are singletons. Sequences were obtained from blood. The receptor comes from a human donor in good health. The rearrangement links TRBV25-1 to TRBJ2-1; tentatively, D is TRBD2 (6 bases). The CDR3 DNA is TGTGCCAGCAGTGAATATTTGGGAGGAAATGAGCAGTTCTTC. The encoded protein is CASSEYLGGNEQFF.